This entry features one TCR beta chain sequence. Antigen: not known. The sample is drawn from a study of T cells in Graves' hyperthyroidism and ophthalmopathy. Study conclusions and caveats: Through a model of 13 V-J features, ophthalmopathy was separated from stable hyperthyroidism. Within blood appeared most thyroid clonotypes that had expanded above 0.001.

The TCR beta CDR3 regions underwent amplification using RNA transcripts as the source. The HTBI set primed first-round TCR CDR3 RT-PCR. TCRdb itself ran the multiplex PCR reads through MiXCR, one entry per CDR3 protein. Of 500,000 to 600,000 distinct CDR3 sequences in the sample, 35% to 55% were seen once. The CDR3 has 14 residues. The germline gives CDR1 SQVTM, CDR2 ANQGSEA. The rearrangement links TRBV29-1 to TRBJ2-2, with TRBD1 matching over 10 bases. The receptor was isolated from a woman younger than 35 with Graves' hyperthyroidism. Input material: peripheral blood or thyroid tissue (not recorded which). The CDR3 region has the DNA TGCAGACGAACACGACAGGGGGCGACCGGGGAGCTGTTTTTT. It codes for CRRTRQGATGELFF.